A single sample is the source of the 4 T cell receptor beta chains below, sequenced in a study of CD4 T cells in relation to SARS-CoV-2 and coronaviruses. Their antigen targets remain unknown. The data were produced by immunoSEQ multiplex PCR, yet TCRdb's version contains in-frame clones alone and is incomplete. The sample carries about 38,000 clones, more than 65% recorded once. The specimen sequenced was naive CD4+ T cells from PBMCs, cultured in vitro. Subset meaning: naive CD4+ T cells isolated by negative enrichment. These TCRs come from an adult with COVID-19.

The chain uses TRBV6-5 and TRBJ2-3; no clear D. The CDR3 length is 13 residues. The germline V gene has CDR1 MNHEY and CDR2 SVGAGI. Trimming pared 8 bases from V and 5 bases from J, leaving 14 bases between. The CDR3 DNA follows: TGTGCCAGCTCTACGCCAGTGAAAGATACGCAGTATTTT. It is translated as CASSTPVKDTQYF.

The V gene is TRBV6-5, the J gene TRBJ1-3; no definite D call. V was shortened by 8 bases and J by 0 bases, with 8 bases between the two germline ends. This CDR3 has 13 residues. The V gene's germline CDR1 is MNHEY and CDR2 SVGAGI. The DNA of the CDR3 is TGTGCCAGCGGGCGGTTCTCTGGAAACACCATATATTTT. It yields the protein CASGRFSGNTIYF.

The chain has TRBV7-2 and TRBJ2-1; maybe TRBD1 (6 bases). The germline V gene encodes CDR1 SGHTA and CDR2 FQGNSA. V shed 7 bases and J shed 2 bases, with 15 bases lying between them. The length of the CDR3 is 15 residues. CDR3 nucleotide sequence: TGTGCCAGCACTCGAACCGGGGACACCTACAATGAGCAGTTCTTC. It specifies CASTRTGDTYNEQFF. The whole variable domain, filled in from reference TRBV7-2 and TRBJ2-1, reads GAGVSQSPSNKVTEKGKDVELRCDPISGHTALYWYRQSLGQGLEFLIYFQGNSAPDKSGLPSDRFSAERTGGSVSTLTIQRTQQEDSAVYLCASTRTGDTYNEQFFGPGTRLTVL.

The rearrangement uses TRBV3-1 (or the pseudogene TRBV3-2) and TRBJ2-5; TRBD2 matches 11 bases. CDR1 is LGHDT, CDR2 YNNKEL, per germline (reference sequence). After removal of 2 bases from V and 5 bases from J, the junction contained 16 bases not matched to a gene. This CDR3 comprises 19 residues. The CDR3 bases are TGTGCCAGCAGCCAAAACGCCGGTGGTAGCGGGAGGGCCCGGGAGACCCAGTACTTC. Amino acids: CASSQNAGGSGRARETQYF.